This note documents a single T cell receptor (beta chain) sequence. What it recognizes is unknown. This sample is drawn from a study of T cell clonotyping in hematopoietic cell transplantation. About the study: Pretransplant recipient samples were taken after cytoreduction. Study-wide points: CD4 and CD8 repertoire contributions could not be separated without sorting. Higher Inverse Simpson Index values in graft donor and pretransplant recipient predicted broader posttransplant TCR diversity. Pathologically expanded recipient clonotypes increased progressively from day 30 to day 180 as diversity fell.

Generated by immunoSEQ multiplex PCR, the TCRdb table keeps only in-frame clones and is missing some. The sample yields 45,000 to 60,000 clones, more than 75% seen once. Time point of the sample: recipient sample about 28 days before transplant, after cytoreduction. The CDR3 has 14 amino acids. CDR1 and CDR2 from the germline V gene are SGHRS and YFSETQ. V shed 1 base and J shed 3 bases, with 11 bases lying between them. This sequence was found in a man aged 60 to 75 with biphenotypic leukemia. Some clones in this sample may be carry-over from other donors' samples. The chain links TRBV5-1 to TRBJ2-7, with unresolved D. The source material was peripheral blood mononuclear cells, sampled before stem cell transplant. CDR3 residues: CASSLLSFVYEQYF. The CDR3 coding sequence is TGCGCCAGCAGCTTGCTGTCGTTCGTCTACGAGCAGTACTTC. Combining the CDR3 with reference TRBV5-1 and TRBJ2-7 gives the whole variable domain KAGVTQTPRYLIKTRGQQVTLSCSPISGHRSVSWYQQTPGQGLQFLFEYFSETQRNKGNFPGRFSGRQFSNSRSEMNVSTLELGDSALYLCASSLLSFVYEQYFGPGTRLTVT.